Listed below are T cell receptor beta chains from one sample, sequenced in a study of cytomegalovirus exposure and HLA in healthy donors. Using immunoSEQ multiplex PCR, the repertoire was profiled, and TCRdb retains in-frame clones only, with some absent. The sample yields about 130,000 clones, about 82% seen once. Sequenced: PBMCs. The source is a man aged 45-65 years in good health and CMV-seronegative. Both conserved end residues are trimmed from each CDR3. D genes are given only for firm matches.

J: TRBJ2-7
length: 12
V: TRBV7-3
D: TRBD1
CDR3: ASSSDRGAYEQY

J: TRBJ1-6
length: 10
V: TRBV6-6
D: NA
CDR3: AGSYSTEYVH

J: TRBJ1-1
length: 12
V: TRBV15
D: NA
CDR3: ATSRDQNTVEAF

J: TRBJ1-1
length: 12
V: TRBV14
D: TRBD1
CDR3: ASSHSRTGWGAF

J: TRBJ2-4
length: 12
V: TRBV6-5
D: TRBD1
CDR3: ASNTGAAKNIQY

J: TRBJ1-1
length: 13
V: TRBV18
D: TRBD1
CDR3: ASSPFGTDNTEAF

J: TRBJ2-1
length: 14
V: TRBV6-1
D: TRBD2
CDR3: ASSVGTSGGLLRVF

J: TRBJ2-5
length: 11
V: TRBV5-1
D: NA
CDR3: ASSLANQETQY

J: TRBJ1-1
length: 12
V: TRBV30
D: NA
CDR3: AWSAYRANTEAF

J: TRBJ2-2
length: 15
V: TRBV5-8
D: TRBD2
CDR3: ASSKLTSGANTGELF

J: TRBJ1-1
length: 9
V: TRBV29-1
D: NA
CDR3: SVEGAEWAF

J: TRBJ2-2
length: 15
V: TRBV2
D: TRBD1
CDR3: ASSDDIGQGNTGELF

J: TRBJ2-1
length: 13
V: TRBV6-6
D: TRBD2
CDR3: ASSKPGGLANEQF

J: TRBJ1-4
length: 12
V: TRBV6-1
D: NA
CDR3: ASSLGQTNEKLF

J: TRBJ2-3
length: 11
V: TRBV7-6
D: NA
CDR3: ASSPQTSSTQY

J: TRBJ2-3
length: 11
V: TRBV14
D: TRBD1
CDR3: ASSQDREDTQY

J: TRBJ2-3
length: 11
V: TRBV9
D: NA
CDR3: ASSVENRDTQY

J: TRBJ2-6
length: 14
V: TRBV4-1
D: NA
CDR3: ASSLGAASGANVLT

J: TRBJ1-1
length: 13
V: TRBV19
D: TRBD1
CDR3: ASSRQGRGSTEAF

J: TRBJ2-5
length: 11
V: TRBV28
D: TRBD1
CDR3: ASRTGGRETQY

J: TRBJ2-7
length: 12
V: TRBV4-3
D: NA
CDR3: ASSHERRGYEQY

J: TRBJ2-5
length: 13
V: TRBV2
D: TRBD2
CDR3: ASSDLEGLQETQY

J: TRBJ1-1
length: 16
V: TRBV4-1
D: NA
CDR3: ASSQDEGEGGLLTEAF

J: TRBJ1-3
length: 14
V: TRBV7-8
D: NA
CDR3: ASSLEPASSGNTIY

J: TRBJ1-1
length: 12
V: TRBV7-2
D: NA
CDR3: ASSLSNMNTEAF

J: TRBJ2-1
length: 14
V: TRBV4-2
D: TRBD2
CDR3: ASSRVAGGLVNEQF

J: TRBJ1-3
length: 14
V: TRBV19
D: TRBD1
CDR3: ASSPQGAVSGNTIY

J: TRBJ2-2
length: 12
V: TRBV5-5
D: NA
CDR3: ASSRWTVPEELF

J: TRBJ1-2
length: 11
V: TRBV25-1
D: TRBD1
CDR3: ASSVGGDYGYT

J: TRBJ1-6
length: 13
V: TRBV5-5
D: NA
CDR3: ASSLDTVLPSPLH

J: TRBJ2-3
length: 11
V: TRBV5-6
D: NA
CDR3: ASSLAYGDTQY

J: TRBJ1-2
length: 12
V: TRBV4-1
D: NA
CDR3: ASSQDFQVYGYT

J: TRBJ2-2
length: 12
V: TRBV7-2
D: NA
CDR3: ASSRSAGTGELF

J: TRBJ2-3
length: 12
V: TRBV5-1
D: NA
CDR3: ASSLTGLADTQY

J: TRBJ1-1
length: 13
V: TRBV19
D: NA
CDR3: ASSPRALRDTEAF

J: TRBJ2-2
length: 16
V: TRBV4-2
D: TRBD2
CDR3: ASSSKSGTSGGARELF

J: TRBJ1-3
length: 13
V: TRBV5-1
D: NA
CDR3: ASSSNGGSGNTIY

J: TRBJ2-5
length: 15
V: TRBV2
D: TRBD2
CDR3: ASRAGTSGGSGETQY

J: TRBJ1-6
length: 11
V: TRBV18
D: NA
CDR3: ASSPFPTSPLH

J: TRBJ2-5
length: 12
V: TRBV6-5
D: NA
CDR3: ASSYGLSSETQY

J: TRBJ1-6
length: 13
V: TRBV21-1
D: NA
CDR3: ASSKVSGRGSPLH